One and the same sample provided the 9 T cell receptor beta chains below, sequenced in a study of OX40 agonist ivuxolimab in advanced cancers. The receptor library was made with the immunoSEQ multiplex PCR assay. Drawn from immuneACCESS, this table holds only the in-frame rearrangements with V and J called that TCRdb kept. Clones are partly lost; checked studies trace under half to an unresolved V gene and leave the rest unexplained. Present in this sample are around 80,000 clones, 65% to 90% of which were seen just once. 3.1% of the sample comes from the top ten. The material was CD4+ or CD8+ T cells sorted from blood, obtained in a trial of the OX40 agonist ivuxolimab. These receptors were collected from an adult with an advanced solid tumor such as melanoma, head and neck, liver or kidney cancer.

This clone is a singleton in its sample. The chain carries TRBV11-1 and TRBJ2-1, with no clear D. V was trimmed by 7 bases and J by 5 bases, leaving 12 bases between them. The length of the CDR3 is 13 residues. The V gene's germline CDR1 is SGHAT and CDR2 FQDESV (reference sequence). The CDR3 is CASTNGGDNEQFF. The CDR3 DNA sequence: TGTGCCAGCACCAATGGCGGCGACAATGAGCAGTTCTTC. Based on the CDR3 plus reference TRBV11-1 and TRBJ2-1, the full variable domain is EAEVAQSPRYKITEKSQAVAFWCDPISGHATLYWYRQILGQGPELLVQFQDESVVDDSQLPKDRFSAERLKGVDSTLKIQPAELGDSAMYLCASTNGGDNEQFFGPGTRLTVL.

As DNA, the CDR3 is TGTGCCAGCTCACCGGGACTAGCGAGCTCCTACGAGCAGTACTTC. Translated: CASSPGLASSYEQYF. The chain joins TRBV18 to TRBJ2-7, with 10 positions matching TRBD2. The V segment lost 3 bases and the J segment 0 bases; nucleotides outside the gene matches: 2. Germline V lookup: CDR1 KGHSH, CDR2 LQKENI. This CDR3 has 15 residues.

Regarding this clone: The sample contains more than one DNA sequence encoding this CDR3. The J gene is TRBJ1-5, the V gene TRBV18; 9 bases line up with TRBD1. J lost 4 bases, V lost 6 bases, and 7 bases had no gene match. The CDR3 spans 15 residues. Germline V CDR1 and CDR2: KGHSH, LQKENI. In DNA, the CDR3 is TGTGCCAGCTCCCCGGACAGGGGTGGGAATCAGCCCCAGCATTTT. Translated: CASSPDRGGNQPQHF.

The rearrangement joins TRBV7-7 to TRBJ2-1; 9 nucleotides match TRBD2. Germline CDR1 is SSHAT and CDR2 is FNYEAQ (reference sequence). The CDR3 has 16 residues. Trimming removed 5 bases from V and 3 bases from J; junction bases left unmatched: 8. CDR3: CASSPRSSGGYNEQFF. CDR3 sequence (DNA): TGTGCCAGCAGCCCCCGTAGTAGCGGGGGCTACAATGAGCAGTTCTTC.

The table lists this clone with a few counts. The chain is built from TRBV25-1 and TRBJ1-1, with D possibly matching TRBD1 (6 bases). This CDR3 spans 15 amino acids. V was cut by 1 base and J by 7 bases, with 16 bases left in between. CDR1 is MGHDK and CDR2 is SYGVNS in the germline V gene. CDR3 sequence: CASSESRGGLVEAFF. The CDR3 coding sequence is TGTGCCAGCAGTGAATCACGCGGGGGGCTGGTTGAAGCTTTCTTT.

This sequence joins TRBV6-1 and TRBJ2-7; the match to TRBD1 covers 9 bases. The V gene's germline CDR1 is MNHNS and CDR2 SASEGT. This CDR3 spans 15 amino acids. V dropped 2 bases and J dropped 3; count of bases not matched to a gene: 5. DNA of the CDR3: TGTGCCAGCAGTGAACCGGGACAGGGACGCTACGAGCAGTACTTC. This encodes CASSEPGQGRYEQYF.

This rearrangement joins TRBV7-2 to TRBJ2-5; 11 bases agree with TRBD1. The end of the DNA is better explained by TRBJ2-7, so the J call may be wrong. From germline, CDR1 is SGHTA and CDR2 FQGNSA. There are 18 residues in the CDR3. The CDR3 sequence: CASSYRDRGSLETYEQYF. DNA for the CDR3: TGTGCCAGCAGTTATCGGGACAGGGGGTCTCTAGAAACCTACGAGCAGTACTTC.

The gene calls are TRBV7-9 and TRBJ1-2, with D perhaps matching TRBD1 (5 bases). V was cut by 4 bases and J by 4 bases, with 16 bases left in between. Germline V gives CDR1 SEHNR, CDR2 FQNEAQ (reference sequence). CDR3 length equals 15 residues. This CDR3 reads CASSYGLGPFYGYTF. CDR3 in DNA: TGTGCCAGCAGCTATGGGCTGGGGCCTTTCTATGGCTACACCTTC.

The chain combines TRBV4-1 with TRBJ2-4; the match to TRBD2 covers 12 bases. The CDR3 is made up of 19 amino acids. CDR1 and CDR2 from the germline V gene are MGHRA and YSYEKL. V lost 1 base, J lost 0 bases, and 7 bases stayed unmatched. As DNA, the CDR3 is TGCGCCAGCAGCCAAGTACGGGGACTAGCGGGTGGAGCCAAAAACATTCAGTACTTC. Amino acid sequence: CASSQVRGLAGGAKNIQYF.